The clone carrying this TCR beta chain has more than one count but fewer than ten. What it binds is not known. This sample stems from a study of CD8+CD57+ T cells in acquired aplastic anemia. Across the whole study: The mean DNA yield obtained from sorted CD4+ and CD8+ cells came to approximately 3.2 ug.

Only patients with CD8+CD57+ cell expansion on flow cytometry were chosen for sequencing. The enrolled patients all had severe acquired aplastic anemia. Study outcomes and limitations: Researchers report that twenty-nine CD8+ CDR3 sequences appeared in both patients and controls.

TCR beta VDJ and CDR3 profiles were obtained from a genomic DNA template. TCRdb passed the reads through MiXCR, listing each CDR3 protein once. The top ten hold 0.7% to 1% of the sample, which has around 430,000 distinct CDR3 sequences, around 33% seen once. Trimming stripped 3 bases from V and 0 bases from J, with 9 bases between. This CDR3 has 15 residues. The J gene is TRBJ2-4, the V gene TRBV12-3 or TRBV12-4; TRBD2 is a possible D gene (5 bases). Sequencing input: sorted CD4+, CD8+, or CD8+CD57+ T cells (not recorded which) from PBMCs. This receptor was taken from a human donor with aplastic anemia. In DNA, the CDR3 is TGTGCCAGCAGTTTGAGAGGGCTAGCCAAAAACATTCAGTACTTC. Protein sequence: CASSLRGLAKNIQYF.